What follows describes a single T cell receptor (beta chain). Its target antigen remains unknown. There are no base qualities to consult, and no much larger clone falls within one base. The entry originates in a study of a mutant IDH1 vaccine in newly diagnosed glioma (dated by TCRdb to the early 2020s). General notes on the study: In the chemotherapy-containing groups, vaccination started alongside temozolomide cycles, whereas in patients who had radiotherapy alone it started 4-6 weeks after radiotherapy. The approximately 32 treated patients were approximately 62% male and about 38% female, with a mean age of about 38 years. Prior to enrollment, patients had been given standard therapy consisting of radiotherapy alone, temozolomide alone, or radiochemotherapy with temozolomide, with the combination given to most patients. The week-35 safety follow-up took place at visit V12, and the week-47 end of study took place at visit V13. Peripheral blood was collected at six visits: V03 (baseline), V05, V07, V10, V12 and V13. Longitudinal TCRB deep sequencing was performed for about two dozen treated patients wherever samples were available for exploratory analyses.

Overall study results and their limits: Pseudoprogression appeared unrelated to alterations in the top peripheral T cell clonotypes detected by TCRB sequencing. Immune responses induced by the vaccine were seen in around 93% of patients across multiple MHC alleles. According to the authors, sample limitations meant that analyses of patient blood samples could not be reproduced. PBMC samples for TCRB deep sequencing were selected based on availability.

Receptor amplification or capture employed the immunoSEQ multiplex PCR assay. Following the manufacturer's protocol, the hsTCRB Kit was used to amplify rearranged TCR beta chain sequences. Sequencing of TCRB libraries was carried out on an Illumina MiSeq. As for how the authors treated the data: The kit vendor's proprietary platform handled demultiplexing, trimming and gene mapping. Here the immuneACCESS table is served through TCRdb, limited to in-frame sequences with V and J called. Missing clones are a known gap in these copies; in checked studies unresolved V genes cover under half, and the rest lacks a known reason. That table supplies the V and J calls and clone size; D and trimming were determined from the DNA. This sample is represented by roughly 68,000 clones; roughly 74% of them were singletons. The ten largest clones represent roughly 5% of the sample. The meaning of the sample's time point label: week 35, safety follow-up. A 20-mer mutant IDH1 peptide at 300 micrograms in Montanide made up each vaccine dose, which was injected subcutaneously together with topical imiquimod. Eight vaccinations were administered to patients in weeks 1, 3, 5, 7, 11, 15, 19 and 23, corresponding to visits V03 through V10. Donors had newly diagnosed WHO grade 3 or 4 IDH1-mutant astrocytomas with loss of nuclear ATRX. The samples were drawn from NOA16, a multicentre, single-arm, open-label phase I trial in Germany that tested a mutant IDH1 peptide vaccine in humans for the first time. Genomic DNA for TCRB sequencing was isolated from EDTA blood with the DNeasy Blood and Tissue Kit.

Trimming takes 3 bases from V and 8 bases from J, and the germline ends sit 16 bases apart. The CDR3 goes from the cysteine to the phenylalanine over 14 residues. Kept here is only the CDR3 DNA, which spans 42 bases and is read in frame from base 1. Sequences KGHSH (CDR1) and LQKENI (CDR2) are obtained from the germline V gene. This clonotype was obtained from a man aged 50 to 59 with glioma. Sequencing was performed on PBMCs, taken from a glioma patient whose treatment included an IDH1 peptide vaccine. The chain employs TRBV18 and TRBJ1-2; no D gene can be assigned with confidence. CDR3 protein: CASSPLSELSGYTF. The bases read TGTGCCAGCTCACCCTTATCGGAATTAAGCGGCTACACCTTC. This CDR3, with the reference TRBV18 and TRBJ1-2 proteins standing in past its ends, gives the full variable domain NAGVMQNPRHLVRRRGQEARLRCSPMKGHSHVYWYRQLPEEGLKFMVYLQKENIIDESGMPKERFSAEFPKEGPSILRIQQVVRGDSAAYFCASSPLSELSGYTFGSGTRLTVV.